These 24 T cell receptor beta chains originate from one sample sequenced in a study of blood T cell repertoires in COVID-19. Sequenced by immunoSEQ multiplex PCR; TCRdb stores in-frame clones only, minus some. The table shows about 280,000 clones, with approximately 85% occurring only once. The specimen was peripheral blood. The receptor source for this set is a man aged 45-60 years with active or convalescent COVID-19.

The V and J genes are TRBV27 and TRBJ1-1; weak D call: TRBD1 (6 bases). CDR1 is MNHEY, CDR2 SMNVEV, per germline (reference sequence). The V end lost 5 bases, the J end lost 0 bases, and 13 bases lay between the germline ends. The CDR3 length is 15 residues. The DNA for the CDR3 is TGTGCCAGCAGTCCGGGGACATTGATGAACACTGAAGCTTTCTTT. It specifies CASSPGTLMNTEAFF.

The chain uses TRBV19 and TRBJ2-7, with D tentatively TRBD2 (5 bases). Trimming removed 3 bases at V and 4 bases at J, with 10 bases between. Germline V gives CDR1 LNHDA, CDR2 SQIVND (reference sequence). The CDR3 has 13 residues. The chain's CDR3 is CASSIGVAYEQYF. CDR3 nucleotide sequence: TGTGCCAGTAGTATCGGGGTCGCTTACGAGCAGTACTTC.

The chain is built from TRBV6-5 and TRBJ2-3; unclear D gene. The CDR3 is made up of 16 amino acids. Trimming left V 4 bases short and J 1 base short, with 15 bases between. CDR1 is MNHEY, CDR2 SVGAGI, per germline. The CDR3 spells CASSSHSPRGTDTQYF. CDR3 coding DNA: TGTGCCAGCAGTTCCCATTCCCCGAGAGGCACAGATACGCAGTATTTT.

The chain uses TRBV20-1 and TRBJ2-1; unclear D gene. The germline CDR1 and CDR2 sequences are DFQATT and SNEGSKA (reference sequence). V lost 3 bases to trimming and J lost 0 bases, with 9 bases between them. The length of the CDR3 is 14 residues. This chain's CDR3 is CSASLLSSYNEQFF. For the CDR3, the DNA is TGCAGTGCTAGTCTGCTGAGCTCCTACAATGAGCAGTTCTTC.

This chain joins TRBV2 and TRBJ2-5; D might be TRBD1 (6 bases). There are 12 residues in the CDR3. Germline lookup yields CDR1 SNHLY and CDR2 FYNNEI. The V end lost 5 bases, the J end lost 4 bases, and 8 bases lay between the germline ends. Here the CDR3 DNA reads TGTGCCAGCAGTCTCAGGGGAGAGACCCAGTACTTC. Residues: CASSLRGETQYF.

This rearrangement joins TRBV7-9 to TRBJ1-5, with a tentative D call TRBD1 (6 bases). CDR1 is SEHNR, CDR2 FQNEAQ, per germline (reference sequence). This CDR3 is built from 14 residues. The V gene lost 5 bases and the J gene lost 5 bases, with 13 bases spanning the gap. In nucleotides, the CDR3 is TGTGCCAGCAGCCAAACAGGGTTGGATCAGCCCCAGCATTTT. As protein: CASSQTGLDQPQHF.

V and J are TRBV28 and TRBJ2-5; possibly TRBD2 for D (7 bases). V was cut by 4 bases and J by 5 bases, with 17 bases left in between. This CDR3 has 15 residues. The germline CDR1 and CDR2 sequences are MDHEN and SYDVKM. CDR3 sequence reads: CASSSIRGRVETQYF. The DNA for the CDR3 is TGTGCCAGCAGTTCGATTAGGGGGAGGGTGGAGACCCAGTACTTC.

This chain links TRBV5-4 with TRBJ2-5; 7 bases align to TRBD2. Looked up from germline, CDR1 is SGHNT and CDR2 is YYREEE (reference sequence). This CDR3 is built from 15 residues. The V and J ends lost 4 bases and 5 bases, in that order; junction bases with no gene match: 11. The CDR3 DNA follows: TGTGCCAGCAGCCGGAGCGGGACCTCCCGGGAGACCCAGTACTTC. Encoded protein: CASSRSGTSRETQYF.

The table lists this clone with a count of one. The chain employs TRBV24-1 and TRBJ2-4, with 8 bases that match TRBD1. V lost 2 bases to trimming and J lost 6 bases; unmatched junction nucleotides: 8. The CDR3 is 16 amino acids. CDR1 is KGHDR and CDR2 is SFDVKD in the germline V gene. The CDR3 spells CATSDSSGQGPNIQYF. Written as DNA, the CDR3 is TGTGCCACCAGTGATTCCTCCGGACAGGGCCCAAACATTCAGTACTTC.

The rearrangement joins TRBV7-2 to TRBJ2-1; a weak D match, TRBD2 (7 bases). V lost 1 base and J lost 5, with 12 bases in between. Germline V gene lookup returns CDR1 SGHTA and CDR2 FQGNSA. The CDR3 runs 15 residues. CDR3 sequence reads: CASSLVGGPDNEQFF. DNA of the CDR3: TGTGCCAGCAGCTTAGTGGGGGGGCCCGACAATGAGCAGTTCTTC.

V usage is TRBV6-1 and J usage is TRBJ2-4; possibly TRBD2 for D (5 bases). V lost 2 bases, J lost 0 bases, and 11 bases lay in between. The CDR3 totals 16 residues. Germline V gene lookup returns CDR1 MNHNS and CDR2 SASEGT. This CDR3 reads CASSEIPAGAKNIQYF. DNA for the CDR3: TGTGCCAGCAGTGAAATTCCGGCGGGAGCCAAAAACATTCAGTACTTC.

This chain uses TRBV6-5 with TRBJ1-2; D remains unclear. V dropped 5 bases and J dropped 2 bases, with 15 bases sitting between them. The CDR3 has 15 residues. Germline assignment: CDR1 MNHEY and CDR2 SVGAGI. The CDR3 reads CASSLRTVSNYGYTF. The CDR3 DNA sequence: TGTGCCAGCAGTCTCCGCACAGTATCCAACTATGGCTACACCTTC.

The gene calls are TRBV30 and TRBJ2-1; the match to TRBD2 covers 9 bases. The CDR3 is made up of 15 amino acids. CDR1 GTSNPN and CDR2 SVGIG come from the germline V gene (reference sequence). V gave up 3 bases and J gave up 0 bases; unmatched junction bases: 3. CDR3 loop: CAWRRAGGSYNEQFF. DNA for the CDR3: TGTGCCTGGAGGCGAGCGGGAGGCTCCTACAATGAGCAGTTCTTC.

V gene TRBV5-1 combines with J gene TRBJ1-5; D unclear. V was cut by 3 bases and J by 3 bases, with 13 bases left in between. Per the germline V gene, CDR1 is SGHRS and CDR2 is YFSETQ. The CDR3 has 15 amino acids. The CDR3 protein is CASSSYRVANQPQHF. The CDR3 coding sequence is TGCGCCAGCAGCTCGTACCGGGTCGCCAATCAGCCCCAGCATTTT.

The chain couples TRBV11-3 to TRBJ2-1; 8 bases fit TRBD2. J was trimmed by 5 bases and V by 4 bases; bases with no gene match: 13. Germline assignment: CDR1 SGHNT and CDR2 YENEEA. The CDR3 consists of 17 residues. The CDR3 sequence: CASSSPSGLVGDNEQFF. In nucleotides, the CDR3 is TGTGCCAGCAGCTCTCCTAGCGGGTTAGTCGGCGACAATGAGCAGTTCTTC.

The chain combines TRBV19 with TRBJ1-6; 8 nucleotides align to TRBD1. The V gene's germline CDR1 is LNHDA and CDR2 SQIVND (reference sequence). The CDR3 totals 13 residues. V gave up 6 bases and J gave up 7 bases; unmatched junction bases: 2. CDR3 DNA: TGTGCCAGTAGGGACAGGGCCAATTCACCCCTCCACTTT. Translation: CASRDRANSPLHF.

The V call is TRBV28, the J call TRBJ2-1, with 7 bases fitting TRBD2. The CDR3 covers 11 residues. Germline V gives CDR1 MDHEN, CDR2 SYDVKM. The CDR3 DNA reads TGTGGGTCTAGCGGCAACAATGAGCAGTTCTTC. This codes for CGSSGNNEQFF.

The gene calls are TRBV18 and TRBJ2-3, with D uncertain. Germline CDR1 and CDR2: KGHSH and LQKENI. Trimming shortened V by 3 bases and J by 3 bases, and 4 bases separated the two germline ends. There are 12 residues in the CDR3. The CDR3 DNA follows: TGTGCCAGCTCACCCAGAACAGATACGCAGTATTTT. Translating it yields CASSPRTDTQYF.

The rearrangement joins TRBV9 to TRBJ2-5; 9 bases map to TRBD2. Per the germline V gene, CDR1 is SGDLS and CDR2 is YYNGEE. This CDR3 comprises 15 residues. V shed 4 bases and J 5 bases; nucleotides not matched to a gene: 9. In DNA, the CDR3 is TGTGCCAGCAGCCCAGCGGGTAGCGGGAGCGAGACCCAGTACTTC. Amino acid sequence: CASSPAGSGSETQYF.

The rearrangement uses TRBV27 and TRBJ2-1; D might be TRBD2 (6 bases). The CDR3 contains 14 residues. V shed 6 bases and J shed 0 bases, with 9 bases lying between them. Germline V gene lookup returns CDR1 MNHEY and CDR2 SMNVEV (reference sequence). CDR3 bases: TGTGCCAGCAGACCGACTAGCTCCTACAATGAGCAGTTCTTC. Translated, it gives CASRPTSSYNEQFF.

This sequence joins TRBV6-6 and TRBJ1-2, with D perhaps TRBD1 (6 bases). CDR3 length: 14 amino acids. Trimming removed 8 bases from V and 0 bases from J, with 13 bases in between. The germline CDR1 and CDR2 sequences are MNHNY and SVGAGI (reference sequence). In DNA form, the CDR3 reads TGTGCCAGCCTCCCGGGGGGCTCTAACTATGGCTACACCTTC. Encoded protein: CASLPGGSNYGYTF.

The chain joins TRBV11-2 to TRBJ2-7; TRBD2 matches at 8 bases. CDR1 and CDR2 (germline): SGHAT, FQNNGV. Trimming at V came to 7 bases and at J to 6 bases, leaving 11 bases not matched to a gene. CDR3 length: 14 amino acids. In DNA form, the CDR3 reads TGTGCCAGCACCCCTGATCCGGGGGGGACCGAGCAGTACTTC. This encodes CASTPDPGGTEQYF.

The chain uses TRBV6-1 and TRBJ2-1; D is perhaps TRBD2 (5 bases). Trimming removed 3 bases at V and 8 bases at J, with 17 bases between. This CDR3 contains 15 residues. The germline CDR1 and CDR2 sequences are MNHNS and SASEGT. CDR3 protein: CASSDPAARVYEQFF. CDR3 sequence (DNA): TGTGCCAGCAGTGATCCCGCCGCGAGGGTTTATGAGCAGTTCTTC.

The rearrangement links TRBV19 to TRBJ2-1; weak D call: TRBD2 (5 bases). The CDR3 has 15 amino acids. Trimming took 1 base from V and 4 from J, leaving 11 bases between them. The germline V gene encodes CDR1 LNHDA and CDR2 SQIVND (reference sequence). The CDR3 is CASSIGRLAYNEQFF. CDR3 coding DNA: TGTGCCAGTAGTATAGGCAGGCTAGCTTACAATGAGCAGTTCTTC.